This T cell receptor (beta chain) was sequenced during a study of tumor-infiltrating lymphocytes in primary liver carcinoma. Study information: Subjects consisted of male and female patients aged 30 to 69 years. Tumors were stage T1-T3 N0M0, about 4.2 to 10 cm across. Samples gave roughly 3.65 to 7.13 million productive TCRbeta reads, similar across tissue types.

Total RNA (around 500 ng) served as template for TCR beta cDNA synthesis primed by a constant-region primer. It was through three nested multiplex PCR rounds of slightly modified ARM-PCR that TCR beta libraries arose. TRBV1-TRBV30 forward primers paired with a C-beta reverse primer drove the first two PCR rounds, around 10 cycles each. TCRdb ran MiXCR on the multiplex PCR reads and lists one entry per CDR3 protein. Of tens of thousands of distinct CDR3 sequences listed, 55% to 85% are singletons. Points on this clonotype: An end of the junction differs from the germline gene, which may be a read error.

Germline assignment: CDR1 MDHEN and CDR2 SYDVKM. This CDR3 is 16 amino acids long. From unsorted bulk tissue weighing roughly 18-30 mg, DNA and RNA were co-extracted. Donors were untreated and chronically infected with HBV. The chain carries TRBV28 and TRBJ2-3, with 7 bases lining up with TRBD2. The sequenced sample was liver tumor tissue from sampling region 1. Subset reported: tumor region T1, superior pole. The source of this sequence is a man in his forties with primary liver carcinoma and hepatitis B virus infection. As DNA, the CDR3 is TGTGCCAGGAGTTTAGGCCGGCGGGAGAGTACAGATACGCAGTATTTT. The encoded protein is CARSLGRRESTDTQYF. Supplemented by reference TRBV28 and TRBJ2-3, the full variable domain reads DVKVTQSSRYLVKRTGEKVFLECVQDMDHENMFWYRQDPGLGLRLIYFSYDVKMKEKGDIPEGYSVSREKKERFSLILESASTNQTSMYLCARSLGRRESTDTQYFGPGTRLTVL.